This TCR beta chain was sequenced for a study of T cells in Graves' hyperthyroidism and ophthalmopathy (dated by TCRdb to the late 2010s). Background on the whole study: To identify distinguishing TCR V-J signatures, a discovery cohort of around 100 patients was used, comprising roughly 45 with Graves' ophthalmopathy and 55 to 65 with stable Graves' hyperthyroidism. An independent validation cohort of 18 to 20 hyperthyroidism patients and about 15 patients who later progressed to ophthalmopathy tested prospective prediction of ophthalmopathy. The 85 to 100 discovery patients were randomly split 7:3 into training and test sets. In six Graves' hyperthyroidism patients, the study also compared T-cell repertoires from thyroid tissue with T-cell repertoires from blood. After blood sampling, hyperthyroidism patients were treated with methimazole at a starting dose of 30 mg daily, and ophthalmopathy patients were treated with high-dose intravenous methylprednisolone. According to the paper, TCR Vbeta CDR3 sequencing was carried out on approximately 140 peripheral blood samples, which came from over 40 ophthalmopathy, under 80 hyperthyroidism and about 17 progressor patients.

CDR1 and CDR2 (SEHNR, FQNEAQ) derive from the germline V gene (reference sequence). The CDR3 measures 15 amino acids from cysteine to phenylalanine. Of the read, only the CDR3 DNA is kept; its 45 bases are in frame from base 1. V and J lose 2 bases and 4 bases, and a span of 12 bases separates them. The TCR beta CDR3 regions were amplified from RNA transcripts. A first-round RT-PCR of the TCR CDR3 used the HTBI primer set with the Qiagen OneStep RT-PCR kit. Libraries were constructed in a second round of multiplex PCR, after which size selection and purification were performed. Libraries were sequenced paired-end with 100 bp reads on an Illumina HiSeq2000. Processing in the source paper ran as follows. SOAPnuke was used to process the raw data, removing reads that contained adapters or uncalled bases, had a mean Phred below 15, or lacked an exact match to the constant primer or identifier. High-quality paired reads were merged using COPE v1.2.5, and each unique nucleotide sequence was defined as a clonotype. MiTCR v1.1 was used to align the clonotypes against IMGT TRBV, TRBD and TRBJ reference segments. The analysis included only V-J combinations with a frequency above 0.0001, which together covered 99.2% of the repertoires. A TCS score was defined as the ratio of F50 (clonal expansion) to E x V (chaos), with BLOSUM62-based TCRdist applied between CDR3 peptides within each V-J. Welch's t-statistics and random forest reduced fewer than 600 V-J features to some 14, which were used in a naive Bayes classifier (R e1071). The similarity between thyroid and blood repertoires was quantified using the Morisita-Horn index. TCRdb reran the public reads through fastp at Q25 and MiXCR, keeping productive beta chains. A single entry per CDR3 protein holds the most common genes and DNA from its merged rows. What appears here as the V and J calls and clone size reflects TCRdb's work, not the paper's. The sample yields 650,000 to 800,000 distinct CDR3 sequences; 45% were counted once. Clones ranked in the top ten supply approximately 6.8% of the sample.

Any patient with an uncontrolled infection, another autoimmune disease, pregnancy or lactation was excluded. Diagnoses relied on clinical symptoms, serum thyroxine and TRAb, thyroid ultrasound and orbital computed tomography. Total RNA was extracted with Trizol reagent, and quality was checked on an Agilent 2100 Bioanalyzer. Comments on this clonotype: The antigen it recognizes is unknown. No much larger clone exists at a distance of one base, and base qualities are not known.

Beyond this particular receptor, the publication reports: Blood samples also contained most of the expanded thyroid clonotypes (frequency above 0.001), which suggests that blood repertoires may reflect thyroid immune responses. In cross-validation, a model built on a 13 V-J signature told ophthalmopathy apart from stable hyperthyroidism with less than 90% sensitivity and roughly 81% specificity, and in testing the same model reached 80%/75%. No statistical method was used to set the sample size in advance, and investigators knew the group allocation. In validation, the model predicted progression to ophthalmopathy with 55% to 71% sensitivity and less than 75% specificity, a median of 6.5 months before onset.

The chain was built from TRBV7-9 and TRBJ1-3, with no confidently assigned D gene. The TCR originated in an adult man with Graves' disease, either hyperthyroidism or ophthalmopathy (not recorded which). The sample was peripheral blood or thyroid tissue (not recorded which). The DNA is as follows: TGTGCCAGCAGCTTACTGTCAAGAGGAGGAAACACCATATATTTT. This codes for CASSLLSRGGNTIYF.